This T cell receptor beta chain was recovered during a study of blood T cell repertoires in COVID-19. Overall study: COVID-19 samples, acute and convalescent, were from the United States, Italy and Spain. PBMCs, B-cell-depleted T cells, or T cells were the source of the cDNA or gDNA that made up the material.

The CDR3 extends over 15 amino acids. V shed 3 bases, J shed 5 bases, and the junction held 6 bases outside the gene matches. In germline, CDR1 is SGDLS, CDR2 YYNGEE. Authors' processing steps: The assay estimated nucleated cells by amplifying reference gene primers. Clones were sequenced by immunoSEQ multiplex PCR, and TCRdb holds only the in-frame ones, with some missing. V and J calls and clone size are those listed in that table; D and trimming were worked out from the DNA. This sample yields fewer than 85,000 clones, of which 88% are seen a single time; 4.5% to 7% belongs to the top ten. The sequenced material came from peripheral blood. V is TRBV9 and J is TRBJ2-1; the match to TRBD1 covers 9 bases. This sequence was found in a man between 50 and 59 years old with active COVID-19. The CDR3 DNA follows: TGTGCCAGCAGCGCAACAGGGGGCCGGGACAATGAGCAGTTCTTC. Translation: CASSATGGRDNEQFF.